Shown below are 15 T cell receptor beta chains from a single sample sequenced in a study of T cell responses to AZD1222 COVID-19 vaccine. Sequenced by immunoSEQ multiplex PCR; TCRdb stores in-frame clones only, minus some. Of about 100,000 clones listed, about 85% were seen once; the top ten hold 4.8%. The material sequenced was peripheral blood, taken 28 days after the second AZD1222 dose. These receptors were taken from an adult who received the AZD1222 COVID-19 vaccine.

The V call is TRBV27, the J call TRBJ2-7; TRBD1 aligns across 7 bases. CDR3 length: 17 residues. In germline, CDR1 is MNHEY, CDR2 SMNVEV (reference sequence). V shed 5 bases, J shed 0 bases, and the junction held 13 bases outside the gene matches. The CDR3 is CASSPPQTGQSSYEQYF. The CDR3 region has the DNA TGTGCCAGCAGTCCTCCCCAAACGGGACAGAGCTCCTACGAGCAGTACTTC.

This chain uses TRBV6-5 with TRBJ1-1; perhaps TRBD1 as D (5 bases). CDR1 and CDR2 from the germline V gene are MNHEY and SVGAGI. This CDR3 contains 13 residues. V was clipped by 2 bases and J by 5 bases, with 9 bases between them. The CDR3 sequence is CASSYPSGTEAFF. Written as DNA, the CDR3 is TGTGCCAGCAGTTACCCCTCAGGGACTGAAGCTTTCTTT.

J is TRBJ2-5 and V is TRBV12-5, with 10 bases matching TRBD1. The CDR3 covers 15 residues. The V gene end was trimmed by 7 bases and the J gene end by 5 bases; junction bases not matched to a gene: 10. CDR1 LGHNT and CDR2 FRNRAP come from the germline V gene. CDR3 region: CASASRSGQGETQYF. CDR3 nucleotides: TGTGCTAGTGCCAGCAGATCGGGACAGGGGGAGACCCAGTACTTC.

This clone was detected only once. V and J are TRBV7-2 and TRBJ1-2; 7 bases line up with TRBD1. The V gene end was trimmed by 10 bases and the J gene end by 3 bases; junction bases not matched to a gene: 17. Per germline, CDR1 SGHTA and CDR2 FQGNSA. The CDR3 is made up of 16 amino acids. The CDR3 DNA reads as TGTGCCACCAAACCCCAACAGGGGAGTTCTGACTATGGCTACACCTTC. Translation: CATKPQQGSSDYGYTF.

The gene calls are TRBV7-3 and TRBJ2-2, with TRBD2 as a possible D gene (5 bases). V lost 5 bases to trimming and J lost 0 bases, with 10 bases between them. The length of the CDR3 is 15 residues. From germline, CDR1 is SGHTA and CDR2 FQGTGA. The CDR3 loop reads CASSPDFSNTGELFF. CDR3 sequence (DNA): TGTGCCAGCAGCCCGGACTTCTCGAACACCGGGGAGCTGTTTTTT. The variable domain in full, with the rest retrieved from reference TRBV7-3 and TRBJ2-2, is GAGVSQTPSNKVTEKGKYVELRCDPISGHTALYWYRQSLGQGPEFLIYFQGTGAADDSGLPNDRFFAVRPEGSVSTLKIQRTERGDSAVYLCASSPDFSNTGELFFGEGSRLTVL.

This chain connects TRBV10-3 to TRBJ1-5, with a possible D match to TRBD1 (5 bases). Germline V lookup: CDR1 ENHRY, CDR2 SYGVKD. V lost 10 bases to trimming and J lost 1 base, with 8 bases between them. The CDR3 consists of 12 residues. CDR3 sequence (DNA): TGTGCCACCTGGGACAGCAATCAGCCCCAGCATTTT. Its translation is CATWDSNQPQHF.

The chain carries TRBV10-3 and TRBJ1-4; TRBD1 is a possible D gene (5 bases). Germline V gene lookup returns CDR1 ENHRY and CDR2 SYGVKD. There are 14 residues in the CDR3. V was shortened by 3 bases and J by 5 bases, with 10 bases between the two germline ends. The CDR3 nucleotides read TGTGCCATCAGTGACGGTCAGGGCAATGAAAAACTGTTTTTT. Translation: CAISDGQGNEKLFF.

The CDR3 loop is CAISESKVAGVTDEQYF. The CDR3 DNA follows: TGTGCCATCAGTGAGTCGAAGGTAGCTGGGGTAACGGACGAGCAGTACTTC. The J gene is TRBJ2-7, the V gene TRBV10-3; no firm D call. Germline V gene lookup returns CDR1 ENHRY and CDR2 SYGVKD. The V and J ends lost 0 bases and 5 bases respectively, with 20 bases between them. The length of the CDR3 is 17 residues.

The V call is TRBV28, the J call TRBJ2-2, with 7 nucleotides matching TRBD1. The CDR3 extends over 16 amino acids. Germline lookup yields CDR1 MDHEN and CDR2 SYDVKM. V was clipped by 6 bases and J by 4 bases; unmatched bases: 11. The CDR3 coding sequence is TGTGCCAGCAGCAAAAGACAGGGCTGGGGCACCGGGGAGCTGTTTTTT. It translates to CASSKRQGWGTGELFF.

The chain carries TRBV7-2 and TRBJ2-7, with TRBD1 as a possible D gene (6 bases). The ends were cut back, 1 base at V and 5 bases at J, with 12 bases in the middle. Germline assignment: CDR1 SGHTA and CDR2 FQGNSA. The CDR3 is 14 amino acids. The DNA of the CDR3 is TGTGCCAGCAGCTTAGAGGGGACACCGGACGAGCAGTACTTC. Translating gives CASSLEGTPDEQYF.

The CDR3 is CASSLGQGSSPLHF. CDR3 DNA sequence: TGCGCCAGCAGCTTGGGGCAGGGAAGTTCACCCCTCCACTTT. The V and J genes are TRBV5-1 and TRBJ1-6; tentative D call: TRBD1 (5 bases). The germline gives CDR1 SGHRS, CDR2 YFSETQ. The CDR3 has 14 amino acids. V lost 0 bases, J lost 9 bases, and 10 bases lay in between. Supplemented by reference TRBV5-1 and TRBJ1-6, the full variable domain reads KAGVTQTPRYLIKTRGQQVTLSCSPISGHRSVSWYQQTPGQGLQFLFEYFSETQRNKGNFPGRFSGRQFSNSRSEMNVSTLELGDSALYLCASSLGQGSSPLHFGNGTRLTVT.

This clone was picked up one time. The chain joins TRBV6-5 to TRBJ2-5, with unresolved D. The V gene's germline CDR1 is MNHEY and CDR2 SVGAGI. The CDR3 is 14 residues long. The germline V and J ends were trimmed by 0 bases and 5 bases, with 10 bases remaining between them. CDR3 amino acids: CASSYSGLGETQYF. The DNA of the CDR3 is TGTGCCAGCAGTTACTCAGGGTTGGGGGAGACCCAGTACTTC.

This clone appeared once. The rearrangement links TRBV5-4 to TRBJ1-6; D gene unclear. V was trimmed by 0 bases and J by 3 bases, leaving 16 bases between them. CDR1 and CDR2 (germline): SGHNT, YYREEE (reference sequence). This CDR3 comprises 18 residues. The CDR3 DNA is TGTGCCAGCAGCTTGGCCGCTGGTGAAGGGTTCTATAATTCACCCCTCCACTTT. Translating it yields CASSLAAGEGFYNSPLHF. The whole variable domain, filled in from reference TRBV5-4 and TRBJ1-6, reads ETGVTQSPTHLIKTRGQQVTLRCSSQSGHNTVSWYQQALGQGPQFIFQYYREEENGRGNFPPRFSGLQFPNYSSELNVNALELDDSALYLCASSLAAGEGFYNSPLHFGNGTRLTVT.

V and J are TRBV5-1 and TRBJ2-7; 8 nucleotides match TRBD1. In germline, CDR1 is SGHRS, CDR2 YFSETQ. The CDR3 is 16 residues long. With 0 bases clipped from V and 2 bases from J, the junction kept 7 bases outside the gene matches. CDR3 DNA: TGCGCCAGCAGCTTGGTAGGACAGGGTAAGCCCTACGAGCAGTACTTC. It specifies CASSLVGQGKPYEQYF.

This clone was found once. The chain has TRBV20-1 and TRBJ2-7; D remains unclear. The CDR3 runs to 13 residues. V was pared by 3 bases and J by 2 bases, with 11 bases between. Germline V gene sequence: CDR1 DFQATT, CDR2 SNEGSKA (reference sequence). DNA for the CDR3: TGCAGTGCTAGTTGGCCCGCTACCTACGAGCAGTACTTC. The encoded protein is CSASWPATYEQYF.